This T cell receptor beta chain was recorded in a study of blood T cell repertoires in COVID-19 (dated by TCRdb to about 2020). With respect to the entire study: Collaborator samples came from the United States, Italy and Spain and covered acute and convalescent phases of COVID-19. The samples were drawn from two sources: the first 160 participants of the ongoing ImmuneRACE study, and over 1,000 subjects contributed by 6 global collaborators. Deeply sampled blood TCRbeta repertoires from subjects exposed to, actively infected with, or recovered from COVID-19 were included in the dataset. The material from the prospective study consisted of cDNA or gDNA derived from T cells, B-cell-depleted T cells, or PBMCs. The repertoires were released in a freely available public database intended as a resource for research on the immune response to SARS-CoV-2. Nearly every sample came with metadata listing a de-identified subject ID, COVID-19 status, age in years and sex. Where available, HLA class I and class II types were taken from metadata supplied by the sample provider and were not determined by assay-based typing.

The CDR3, cysteine through phenylalanine, is 14 amino acids long. The sequence is cut down to CDR3 DNA, 42 bases in frame from base 1. The CDR1 and CDR2 encoded by the germline V gene (reference sequence) are SSHAT and FNYEAQ. The immunoSEQ Assay, a bias-controlled multiplex PCR, was used to amplify TCRbeta CDR3 regions from genomic DNA. On the study's bioinformatics: Nucleated cell counts per sample were estimated from amplification of reference gene primers within the assay. Sequence reads were collapsed and filtered to measure the absolute abundance of every unique TCRbeta CDR3 rearrangement. Productive Simpson clonality was computed per sample as the square root of Simpson's diversity index over productive rearrangements. TCRdb holds this immuneACCESS table with in-frame rearrangements only. Some clones are missing; in checked studies, unresolved V genes explain under half, and the rest has no known cause. V, J and clone size are those of that table, while D and trimming were read from the DNA. Within this sample are about 270,000 clones, with around 90% of them counted one time only. About 4% of the sample belongs to the ten largest clones.

On the study overall, not on this receptor specifically: The amount of clinical and demographic metadata varied by source and participant and was provided uncurated.

Details on this clone: Its cognate antigen has yet to be identified. Germline is not matched at one junction end, which may reflect a read error.

Enrolling through a virtual design, the prospective study's participants ranged in age from roughly 18 to 95 years and lived across 24 United States geographic areas. To assign participants to cohorts, the prospective study relied on clinical history that participants themselves reported in a screening survey and a study questionnaire. In the prospective study, mobile phlebotomists collected whole blood, serum and a nasopharyngeal or oropharyngeal swab from each participant. Participants in the prospective study had the option to provide additional blood draws and questionnaires over a 2-month period. Before DNA extraction, blood samples from the prospective study were shipped at room temperature or frozen.

The source is a woman in her 30s with acute COVID-19. Sequenced input: PBMCs or T cells enriched from blood (not recorded which). The rearranged segments are TRBV7-7 and TRBJ2-3; a stretch of 9 junction bases matches TRBD2. DNA sequence: TGTGCTAGCAGCTTAGCGGGAGTAACGGATACGCAGTATTTT. It codes for CASSLAGVTDTQYF.